These T cell receptor beta chains were read from a single sample in a study of regulatory T cells in long-lasting Graves disease. A single record per CDR3 protein comes from TCRdb applying MiXCR to the multiplex PCR reads. The data show 680,000 or so distinct CDR3 sequences, about 16% seen once. In addition, the sample was reused for a study of T cells in Graves' hyperthyroidism and ophthalmopathy.

This specimen consisted of peripheral blood mononuclear cells (PBMCs), obtained at new diagnosis, from a patient treated with antithyroid drugs. The source is a woman in her 30s with Graves disease. The CDR3 runs from the conserved cysteine through the conserved F or W.

v_call	cdr3_aa
TRBV6-1	CAIGMGVGDQPQHF
TRBV11-2	CASSLSGTGVEGYTF
TRBV28	CASSLFPSGLLYGYTF
TRBV28	CASSLLDIQYF
TRBV14	CASSQVLVGELFF
TRBV28	CASSLPLGWGKRHEQYF
TRBV9	CASSVGGRQDTQYF
TRBV28	CASSLLFGAGANVLTF
TRBV10-3	CAIRAGTGEKLFF
TRBV2	CASSIYPLSDGVKAFF
TRBV12-3/TRBV12-4	CASSPGGPATEAFF
TRBV29-1	CSVVRVGSYNEQFF
TRBV5-1	CASSSPGLAGGAAQYF
TRBV20-1	CSASSLGTHVPDEQFF
TRBV28	CASSFTPRTGRNTIYF
TRBV28	CASSSPGLGTTKNIQYF
TRBV29-1	CSVGQSSGGSYGYTF
TRBV12-3/TRBV12-4	CASSLRGFRTGELFF
TRBV3-1	CASSRQSVNYGYTF
TRBV27	CASSSPSSGTYEQYF
TRBV19	CASSIPLVKLNEQFF
TRBV28	CASSSGGIQGEQFF